This TCR beta chain was identified during a study of blood T cell repertoires in COVID-19. Original processing methods: Quantification of nucleated cells was approximated via reference gene primer amplification. Assay: immunoSEQ multiplex PCR; the TCRdb copy retains only in-frame clones and omits some. Clone size and the V and J calls come from that table; the DNA yielded D and trimming. The sample lists approximately 210,000 clones, more than 75% occurring once. Trimming took 3 bases from V and 4 from J; bases not matched to a gene: 8. Germline-derived CDR1 and CDR2 are SGHNT and YYREEE (reference sequence). The CDR3 runs to 15 residues.

J is TRBJ2-7 and V is TRBV5-4, with TRBD1 identical over 9 bases. The clonotype originates from a man between 25 and 39 years old with acute COVID-19. The sample was PBMCs or T cells enriched from blood (not recorded which). The CDR3 region is CASSSPGQGYYEQYF. The DNA of the CDR3 is TGTGCCAGCAGCTCTCCGGGACAGGGATATTACGAGCAGTACTTC.